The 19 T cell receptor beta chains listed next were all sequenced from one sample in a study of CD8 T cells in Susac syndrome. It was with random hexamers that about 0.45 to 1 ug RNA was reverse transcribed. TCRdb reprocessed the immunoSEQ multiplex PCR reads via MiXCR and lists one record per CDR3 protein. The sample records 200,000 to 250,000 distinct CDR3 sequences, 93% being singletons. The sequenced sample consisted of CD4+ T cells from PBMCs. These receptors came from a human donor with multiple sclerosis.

The CDR3 DNA reads as TGCGCCAGCAGCGACAATCTGATACCTGGGGCCAACGTCCTGACTTTC. Amino acid sequence: CASSDNLIPGANVLTF. This chain joins TRBV5-1 and TRBJ2-6; D is unclear. Trimming took off 4 bases at V and 2 bases at J, with 13 bases between the two ends. This CDR3 is built from 16 residues. Germline V gene lookup returns CDR1 SGHRS and CDR2 YFSETQ.

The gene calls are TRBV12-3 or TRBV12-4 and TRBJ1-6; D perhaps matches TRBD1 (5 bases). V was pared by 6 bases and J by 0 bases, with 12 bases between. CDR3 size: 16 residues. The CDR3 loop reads CASSHVGGSYNSPLHF. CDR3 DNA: TGTGCCAGCAGCCACGTGGGGGGCTCCTATAATTCACCCCTCCACTTT.

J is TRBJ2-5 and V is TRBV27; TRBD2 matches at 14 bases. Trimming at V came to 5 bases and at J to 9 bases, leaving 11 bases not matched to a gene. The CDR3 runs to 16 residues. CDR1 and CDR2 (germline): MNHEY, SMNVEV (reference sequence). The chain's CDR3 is CASSQSGTSGGRAQYF. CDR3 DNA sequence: TGTGCCAGCAGTCAGTCCGGGACTAGCGGGGGAAGGGCCCAGTACTTC.

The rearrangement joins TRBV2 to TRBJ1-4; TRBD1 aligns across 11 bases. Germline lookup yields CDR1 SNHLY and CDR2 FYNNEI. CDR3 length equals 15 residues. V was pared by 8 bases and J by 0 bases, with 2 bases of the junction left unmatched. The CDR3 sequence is CASGGQGATNEKLFF. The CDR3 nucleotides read TGTGCCAGCGGGGGACAGGGGGCAACTAATGAAAAACTGTTTTTT.

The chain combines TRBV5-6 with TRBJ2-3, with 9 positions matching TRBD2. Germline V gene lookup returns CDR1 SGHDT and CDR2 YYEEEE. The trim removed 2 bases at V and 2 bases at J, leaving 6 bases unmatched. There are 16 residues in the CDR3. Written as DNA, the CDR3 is TGTGCCAGCAGCTTACCTGCGGGGGGGAACACAGATACGCAGTATTTT. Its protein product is CASSLPAGGNTDTQYF.

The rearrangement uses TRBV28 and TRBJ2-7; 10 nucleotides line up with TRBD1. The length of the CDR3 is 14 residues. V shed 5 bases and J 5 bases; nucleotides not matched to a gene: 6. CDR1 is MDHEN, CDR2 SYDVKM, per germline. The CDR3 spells CASSNRDRGDEQYF. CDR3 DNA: TGTGCCAGCAGTAATCGGGACAGGGGCGACGAGCAGTACTTC.

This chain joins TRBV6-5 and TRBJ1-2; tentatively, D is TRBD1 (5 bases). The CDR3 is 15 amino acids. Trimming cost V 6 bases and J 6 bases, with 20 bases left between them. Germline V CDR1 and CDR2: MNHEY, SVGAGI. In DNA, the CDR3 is TGTGCCAGCAGAGACGCCCAGGCAGGACATAATGGCTACACCTTC. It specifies CASRDAQAGHNGYTF.

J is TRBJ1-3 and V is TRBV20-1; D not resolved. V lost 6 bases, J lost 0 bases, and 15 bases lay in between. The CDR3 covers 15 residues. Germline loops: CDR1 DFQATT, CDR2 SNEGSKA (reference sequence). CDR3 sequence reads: CSASRSPASGNTIYF. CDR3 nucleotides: TGCAGTGCCAGCCGGTCGCCAGCCTCTGGAAACACCATATATTTT.

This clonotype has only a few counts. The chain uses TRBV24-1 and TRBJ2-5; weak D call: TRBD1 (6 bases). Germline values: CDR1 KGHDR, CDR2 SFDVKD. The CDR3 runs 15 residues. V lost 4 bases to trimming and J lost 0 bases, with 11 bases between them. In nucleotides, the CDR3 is TGTGCCACCAGTGACCCTGACAGGTACCAAGAGACCCAGTACTTC. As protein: CATSDPDRYQETQYF.

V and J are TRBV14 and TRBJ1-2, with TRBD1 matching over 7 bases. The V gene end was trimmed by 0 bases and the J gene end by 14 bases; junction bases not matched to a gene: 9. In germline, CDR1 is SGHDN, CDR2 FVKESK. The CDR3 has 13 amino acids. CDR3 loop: CASSQDRYGTVTF. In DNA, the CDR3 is TGTGCCAGCAGCCAAGATAGGTACGGGACAGTTACCTTC.

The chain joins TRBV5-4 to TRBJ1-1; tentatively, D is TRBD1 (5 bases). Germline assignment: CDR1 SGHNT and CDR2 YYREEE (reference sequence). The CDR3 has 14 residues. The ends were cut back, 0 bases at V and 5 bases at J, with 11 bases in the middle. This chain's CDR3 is CASSLEAGRTEAFF. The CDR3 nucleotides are TGTGCCAGCAGCTTGGAAGCAGGGAGGACTGAAGCTTTCTTT.

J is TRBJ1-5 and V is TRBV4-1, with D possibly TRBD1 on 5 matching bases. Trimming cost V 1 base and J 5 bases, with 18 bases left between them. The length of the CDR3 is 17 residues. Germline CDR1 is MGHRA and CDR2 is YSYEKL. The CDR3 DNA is TGCGCCAGCAGCCAAGTCCCCCTCCCAGGGTTCCATCAGCCCCAGCATTTT. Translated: CASSQVPLPGFHQPQHF.

The CDR3 loop is CAWSPGGGYTF. Written as DNA, the CDR3 is TGTGCCTGGAGCCCAGGGGGTGGCTACACCTTC. V and J are TRBV30 and TRBJ1-2, with 7 nucleotides matching TRBD1. CDR3 size: 11 residues. J was trimmed by 7 bases and V by 3 bases; bases with no gene match: 2. Germline CDR1 and CDR2: GTSNPN and SVGIG (reference sequence).

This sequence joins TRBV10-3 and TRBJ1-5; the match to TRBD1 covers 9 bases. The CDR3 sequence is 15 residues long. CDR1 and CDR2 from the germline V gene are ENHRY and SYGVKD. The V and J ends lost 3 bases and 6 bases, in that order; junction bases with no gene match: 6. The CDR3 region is CAISDRTGGSQPQHF. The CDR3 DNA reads TGTGCCATCAGTGACCGAACAGGGGGCAGTCAGCCCCAGCATTTT.

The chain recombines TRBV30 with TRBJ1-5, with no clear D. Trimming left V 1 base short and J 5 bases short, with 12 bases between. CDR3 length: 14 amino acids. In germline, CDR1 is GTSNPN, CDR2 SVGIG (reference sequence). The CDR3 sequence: CAWSAQRNDQPQHF. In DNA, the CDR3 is TGTGCCTGGAGTGCCCAGCGGAATGATCAGCCCCAGCATTTT. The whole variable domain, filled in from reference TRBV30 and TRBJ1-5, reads SQTIHQWPATLVQPVGSPLSLECTVEGTSNPNLYWYRQAAGRGLQLLFYSVGIGQISSEVPQNLSASRPQDRQFILSSKKLLLSDSGFYLCAWSAQRNDQPQHFGDGTRLSIL.

The CDR3 is CASSLEDRGGEKLFF. CDR3 DNA: TGTGCCAGCAGTTTAGAAGACAGGGGGGGCGAAAAACTGTTTTTT. The rearrangement uses TRBV28 and TRBJ1-4, with TRBD1 matching over 9 bases. This CDR3 has 15 residues. The germline V gene has CDR1 MDHEN and CDR2 SYDVKM. After removal of 2 bases from V and 8 bases from J, the junction contained 6 bases not matched to a gene.

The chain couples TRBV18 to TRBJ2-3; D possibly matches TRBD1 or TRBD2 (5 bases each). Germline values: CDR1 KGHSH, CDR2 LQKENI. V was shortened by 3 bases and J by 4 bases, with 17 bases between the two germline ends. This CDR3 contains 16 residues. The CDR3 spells CASSPGTRGRSDTQYF. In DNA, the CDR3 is TGTGCCAGCTCACCCGGGACCCGCGGGCGGTCAGATACGCAGTATTTT. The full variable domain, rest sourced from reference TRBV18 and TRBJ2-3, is NAGVMQNPRHLVRRRGQEARLRCSPMKGHSHVYWYRQLPEEGLKFMVYLQKENIIDESGMPKERFSAEFPKEGPSILRIQQVVRGDSAAYFCASSPGTRGRSDTQYFGPGTRLTVL.

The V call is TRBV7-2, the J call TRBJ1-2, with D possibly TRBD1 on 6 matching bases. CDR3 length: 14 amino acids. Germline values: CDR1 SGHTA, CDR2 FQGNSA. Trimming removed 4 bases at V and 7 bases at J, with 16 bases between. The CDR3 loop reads CASSSLGGNGGYTF. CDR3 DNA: TGTGCCAGCAGCTCCCTAGGGGGAAACGGTGGCTACACCTTC.

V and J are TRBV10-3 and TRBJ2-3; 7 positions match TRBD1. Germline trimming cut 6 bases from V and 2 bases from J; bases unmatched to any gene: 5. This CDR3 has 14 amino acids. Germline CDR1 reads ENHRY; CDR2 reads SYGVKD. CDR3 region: CAISPTGTTDTQYF. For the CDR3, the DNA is TGTGCCATCAGCCCGACAGGGACCACAGATACGCAGTATTTT.